A selection of T cell receptor beta chains follows, all from one sample in a study of blood T cells in healthy people across ages. TCRdb recomputed calls from the 5' RACE reads with MiXCR, one row per CDR3 protein. The sample yields approximately 960,000 distinct CDR3 sequences, 25% to 30% seen once. These data were likewise used in another study, on T cells of mothers and their children.

Sample: blood. The receptors derive from a woman aged 40 to 50 in good health. The CDR3 runs from the conserved cysteine through the conserved F or W. Each record gives: V gene, J gene, D gene, clone size, CDR3 protein, CDR3 DNA. A D gene is named only where the DNA matches it firmly. Where a row states a size, it is once, few, many or the class of an expanded clone; other rows omit it.

TRBV9	TRBJ2-1	TRBD2	many	CASSPRLAAGPEQFF	TGTGCCAGCAGCCCCCGACTAGCGGCGGGGCCTGAGCAGTTCTTC
TRBV6-5	TRBJ2-1	TRBD1	few	CASRSRQGYSYNEQFF	TGTGCCAGCAGATCAAGACAGGGCTACTCCTACAATGAGCAGTTCTTC
TRBV7-9	TRBJ2-7	TRBD1	many	CASRSREDRGSYEQYF	TGTGCCAGCCGCTCCAGGGAGGACAGGGGCTCCTACGAGCAGTACTTC
TRBV12-3/TRBV12-4	TRBJ1-1	.	.	CASSTQHKLDSEDTEAFF	TGTGCCAGCAGCACTCAGCATAAACTCGACAGTGAGGACACTGAAGCTTTCTTT
TRBV28	TRBJ2-5	.	many	CASRLRGMAQYF	TGTGCCAGCAGGCTCAGGGGCATGGCCCAGTACTTC
TRBV24-1	TRBJ1-5	.	few	CATPRGPQHF	TGTGCCACCCCCAGGGGGCCCCAGCATTTT
TRBV29-1	TRBJ1-4	.	.	CSVPAQGGEKLFF	TGCAGCGTTCCGGCGCAGGGCGGTGAAAAACTGTTTTTT
TRBV5-1	TRBJ2-1	TRBD1	.	CASSPHRGQGVYNEQFF	TGCGCCAGCAGTCCCCACCGAGGACAGGGGGTCTACAACGAGCAGTTCTTC
TRBV7-7	TRBJ2-3	.	few	CASSSLRTDTQYF	TGTGCTAGCAGCAGTCTTCGCACAGATACGCAGTATTTT
TRBV29-1	TRBJ1-1	.	few	CSVVFRGGGTEAFF	TGCAGCGTTGTCTTCCGGGGAGGTGGAACTGAAGCTTTCTTT
TRBV5-8	TRBJ2-3	.	few	CASSLGLEARDTQYF	TGTGCCAGCAGCTTGGGTCTGGAGGCGCGGGATACGCAGTATTTT
TRBV28	TRBJ2-1	TRBD1	.	CASNKGQGRTYNEQFF	TGTGCCAGCAACAAGGGACAGGGCCGAACCTACAATGAGCAGTTCTTC
TRBV7-9	TRBJ1-2	.	many	CASSRTTGSYGYTF	TGTGCCAGCAGCCGAACCACAGGGTCCTATGGCTACACCTTC
TRBV27	TRBJ1-1	.	few	CASRGTGYLAEAFF	TGTGCCAGCAGGGGAACAGGGTATTTGGCTGAAGCTTTCTTT
TRBV2	TRBJ2-1	TRBD2	few	CASSASAGGRGVNEQFF	TGTGCCAGCAGTGCCTCGGCGGGGGGGAGGGGGGTTAATGAGCAGTTCTTC
TRBV20-1	TRBJ1-1	.	many	CSAREDRWAFF	TGCAGTGCTAGAGAAGACAGGTGGGCTTTCTTT
TRBV5-1	TRBJ1-4	.	few	CASSLMGGPRATNEKLFF	TGCGCCAGCAGCTTGATGGGGGGACCCCGTGCAACTAATGAAAAACTGTTTTTT
TRBV4-3	TRBJ2-1	TRBD2	many	CASSRDSRGGQFF	TGCGCCAGCAGCCGGGACTCGCGGGGGGGTCAGTTCTTC
TRBV7-8	TRBJ2-1	.	.	CASSLSVFMNEQFF	TGTGCCAGCAGCTTATCGGTCTTTATGAATGAGCAGTTCTTC
TRBV29-1	TRBJ1-2	.	few	CSVDGGQDANYGYTF	TGCAGCGTCGATGGGGGGCAGGATGCTAACTATGGCTACACCTTC
TRBV24-1	TRBJ2-1	TRBD1	.	CATSALRGQRDNEQFF	TGTGCCACCAGTGCCCTAAGGGGACAGAGAGACAATGAGCAGTTCTTC
TRBV30	TRBJ1-5	.	.	CAWSALSYSNQPQHF	TGTGCCTGGAGTGCCCTGTCCTATAGCAATCAGCCCCAGCATTTT
TRBV4-1	TRBJ2-5	TRBD2	few	CASSRGGLAGWETQYF	TGCGCCAGCAGCCGCGGAGGACTAGCGGGGTGGGAGACCCAGTACTTC
TRBV12-3/TRBV12-4	TRBJ2-3	.	few	CASSLGTVTQYF	TGTGCCAGCAGTTTAGGAACGGTTACGCAGTATTTT
TRBV13	TRBJ2-7	TRBD1	many	CASSSPGTENEQYF	TGTGCCAGCAGCTCTCCCGGGACAGAGAACGAGCAGTACTTC
TRBV28	TRBJ2-7	TRBD1	.	CASSTGQGGNEQYF	TGTGCCAGCAGTACCGGACAGGGGGGGAACGAGCAGTACTTC
TRBV2	TRBJ2-7	.	.	CASTGLHSYEQYF	TGTGCCAGCACCGGACTCCACTCCTACGAGCAGTACTTC
TRBV19	TRBJ2-3	.	many	CASSVEGLPAYADTQYF	TGTGCCAGTAGTGTCGAGGGTCTACCGGCCTATGCAGATACGCAGTATTTT
TRBV7-2	TRBJ1-6	.	.	CASSLVGLSDSPLHF	TGTGCCAGCAGCTTAGTAGGGCTTAGTGACTCACCCCTCCACTTT
TRBV4-3	TRBJ2-1	.	many	CASSQEPAGEQFF	TGCGCCAGCAGCCAAGAACCGGCGGGAGAGCAGTTCTTC
TRBV4-2	TRBJ2-5	TRBD1	many	CASSRTGGGETQYF	TGTGCCAGCAGTCGGACAGGGGGAGGAGAGACCCAGTACTTC
TRBV5-1	TRBJ1-3	.	.	CASSLGQAGNTIYF	TGCGCCAGCAGCTTGGGGCAGGCTGGAAACACCATATATTTT
TRBV7-2	TRBJ2-7	TRBD2	many	CASSLAYGGGFSYEQYF	TGTGCCAGCAGCTTAGCGTACGGGGGGGGGTTCTCCTACGAGCAGTACTTC
TRBV6-5	TRBJ2-3	TRBD2	.	CASSYSRGGGDTQYF	TGTGCCAGCAGTTACTCCCGGGGGGGCGGAGATACGCAGTATTTT
TRBV9	TRBJ2-1	TRBD2	few	CATYIRLAKADSYNEQFF	TGTGCCACCTATATTAGACTAGCCAAAGCGGACTCCTACAATGAGCAGTTCTTC
TRBV11-2	TRBJ1-6	.	.	CASSLGERNPPLHF	TGTGCCAGCAGCTTGGGGGAGCGGAATCCACCCCTCCACTTT
TRBV27	TRBJ1-1	.	.	CASSSQGRTEAFF	TGTGCCAGCAGTTCCCAGGGGCGTACTGAAGCTTTCTTT
TRBV4-2	TRBJ2-2	TRBD1	.	CASSQTTGTGYTGELFF	TGTGCCAGCAGCCAGACTACCGGGACAGGGTACACCGGGGAGCTGTTTTTT
TRBV6-2/TRBV6-3	TRBJ2-5	.	few	CVSSFQRGQETQYF	TGTGTCAGCAGTTTCCAGAGGGGACAAGAGACCCAGTACTTC
TRBV18	TRBJ1-4	.	few	CASSRDRSNEKLFF	TGTGCCAGCTCACGTGACAGATCTAATGAAAAACTGTTTTTT
TRBV19	TRBJ2-1	TRBD2	.	CASSMRGGGAYEQFF	TGTGCCAGTAGTATGCGTGGCGGGGGGGCATATGAGCAGTTCTTC
TRBV28	TRBJ2-5	.	.	CASSSRGQETQYF	TGTGCCAGCAGTTCCAGGGGCCAAGAGACCCAGTACTTC
TRBV2	TRBJ1-1	.	once	CANGRGVNTEAFF	TGTGCTAACGGAAGGGGCGTGAACACTGAAGCTTTCTTT
TRBV28	TRBJ1-4	.	.	CASSHGGGSEKLFF	TGTGCCAGCAGCCATGGGGGTGGGAGTGAAAAACTGTTTTTT
TRBV6-1	TRBJ1-2	.	many	CASSELASYGYTF	TGTGCCAGCAGTGAACTAGCGAGCTATGGCTACACCTTC
TRBV12-3/TRBV12-4	TRBJ2-4	.	.	CASSLSPRWDIQYF	TGTGCCAGCAGTTTATCCCCTCGTTGGGACATTCAGTACTTC
TRBV28	TRBJ1-6	.	.	CASSPHADGGDSPLHF	TGTGCCAGCAGTCCGCACGCCGACGGGGGGGATTCACCCCTCCACTTT
TRBV7-2	TRBJ2-1	.	.	CASSLMGGGHNEQFF	TGTGCCAGCAGCTTAATGGGGGGGGGGCACAATGAGCAGTTCTTC